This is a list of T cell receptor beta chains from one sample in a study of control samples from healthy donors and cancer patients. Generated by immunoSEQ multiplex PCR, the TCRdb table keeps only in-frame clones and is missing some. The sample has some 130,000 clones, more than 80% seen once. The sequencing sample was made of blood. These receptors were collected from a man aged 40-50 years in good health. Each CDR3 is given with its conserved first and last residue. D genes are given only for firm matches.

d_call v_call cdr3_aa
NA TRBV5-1 CASSLAGPLYEQYF
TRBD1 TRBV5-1 CASSLARGGYGYTF
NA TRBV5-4 CASSLGGTGNTIYF
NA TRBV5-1 CASSTQETQYF
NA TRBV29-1 CSVEREAGELFF
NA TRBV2 CASSVFDTQYF
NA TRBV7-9 CASSLKGGTEAFF
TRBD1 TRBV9 CASSVDSGQGVKNIQYF
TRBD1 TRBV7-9 CASTSGTGIGEQYF
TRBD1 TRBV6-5 CASSYGTDYEQYF
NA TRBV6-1 CASSGGPLQGRGNQPQHF
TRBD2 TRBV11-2 CASSLGLAGGTDTQYF
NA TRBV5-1 CASSLDSWRSYGYTF
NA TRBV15 CATSRGAGRNTIYF
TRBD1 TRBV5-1 CASSWVDRVNYGYTF
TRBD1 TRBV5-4 CASSLATGGDTQYF
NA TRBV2 CASKEQTIQPQHF
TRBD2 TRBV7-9 CASSLGASSGGSETQYF
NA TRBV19 CASSISGGIEAFF
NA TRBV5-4 CASSSGGSGFSNYEQYF
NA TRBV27 CASSSRGTPNYGYTF
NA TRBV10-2 CASSLLLNTEAFF
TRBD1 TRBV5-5 CASSLSSDRGKIANYGYTF
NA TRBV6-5 CASSTGGTYGYTF
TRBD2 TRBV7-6 CASSSGLLADSTDTQYF
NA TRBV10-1 CASSDEDTQYF
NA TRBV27 CASSVRAPETQYF
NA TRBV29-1 CSVPGVGITDTQYF
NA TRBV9 CASSVGTRAGEKLFF
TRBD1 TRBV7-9 CASSIGTGQNQPQHF